One and the same sample provided the 8 T cell receptor beta chains below, sequenced in a study of blood T cell repertoires in COVID-19. Data came from immunoSEQ multiplex PCR; TCRdb stores just in-frame clones and leaves some out. This table has 250,000 to 300,000 clones, around 84% appearing once. The sample comprised PBMCs or T cells enriched from blood (not recorded which). Receptors originate from a man between 25 and 39 years old with acute COVID-19.

This clone appeared once. The chain links TRBV6-5 to TRBJ1-2, with a possible D match to TRBD1 (5 bases). Germline V gene data show CDR1 as MNHEY and CDR2 as SVGAGI. The CDR3 is made up of 13 amino acids. Trimming pared 10 bases from V and 8 bases from J, leaving 20 bases between. The CDR3 DNA follows: TGTGCCACGAGTATGAAGGGGAACGGCGGCTACACCTTC. Amino acids: CATSMKGNGGYTF.

The chain links TRBV18 to TRBJ1-4; a possible D gene is TRBD1 (6 bases). This CDR3 is 17 amino acids long. Between the trimmed V and J ends, which lost 2 bases and 0 bases, there was a span of 13 bases. Germline V lookup: CDR1 KGHSH, CDR2 LQKENI. CDR3 in DNA: TGTGCCAGCTCACCAAGTATCAGGGGACCAACTAATGAAAAACTGTTTTTT. It is translated as CASSPSIRGPTNEKLFF. Together with reference TRBV18 and TRBJ1-4, the CDR3 gives the full variable domain: NAGVMQNPRHLVRRRGQEARLRCSPMKGHSHVYWYRQLPEEGLKFMVYLQKENIIDESGMPKERFSAEFPKEGPSILRIQQVVRGDSAAYFCASSPSIRGPTNEKLFFGSGTQLSVL.

The CDR3 nucleotides are TGTGCCAGTAGGAGACAGGTAGGGTCTGCAGCCAAAAACATTCAGTACTTC. The encoded protein is CASRRQVGSAAKNIQYF. The chain has TRBV19 and TRBJ2-4, with D possibly matching TRBD1 (6 bases). Trimming shortened V by 6 bases and J by 0 bases, and 18 bases separated the two germline ends. Germline loops: CDR1 LNHDA, CDR2 SQIVND (reference sequence). The CDR3 loop spans 17 amino acids.

The chain uses TRBV6-4 and TRBJ2-1, with D possibly being TRBD1 (5 bases). Germline-derived CDR1 and CDR2 are MRHNA and SNTAGT. The CDR3 is made up of 14 amino acids. Trimming removed 3 bases at V and 9 bases at J, with 15 bases between. CDR3 protein: CASSECQGRCEQFF. DNA for the CDR3: TGTGCCAGCAGTGAATGTCAGGGTAGGTGTGAGCAGTTCTTC.

The V gene is TRBV30, the J gene TRBJ2-5; 9 nucleotides agree with TRBD1. Germline trimming cut 5 bases from V and 4 bases from J; bases unmatched to any gene: 5. The CDR3 spans 13 residues. Germline V gene lookup returns CDR1 GTSNPN and CDR2 SVGIG (reference sequence). The CDR3, as DNA: TGTGCCTGGGGACAGGGGCTAGGAGAGACCCAGTACTTC. Its translation is CAWGQGLGETQYF.

This clone was detected only a few times. J is TRBJ2-7 and V is TRBV6-1; possible D gene TRBD2, 5 bases. V was shortened by 1 base and J by 3 bases, with 13 bases between the two germline ends. CDR1 MNHNS and CDR2 SASEGT come from the germline V gene. The CDR3 sequence is 15 residues long. The CDR3 loop is CASSEGRATFYEQYV. The DNA for the CDR3 is TGTGCCAGCAGTGAAGGGCGGGCCACCTTCTACGAGCAGTACGTC.

The chain recombines TRBV5-1 with TRBJ1-1; no reliable D call. This CDR3 region has 16 residues. The germline CDR1 and CDR2 sequences are SGHRS and YFSETQ. Deletions cut 1 base from V and 1 base from J, with 14 bases between. This chain's CDR3 is CASSLRGGSGNTEAFF. The CDR3 DNA is TGCGCCAGCAGCTTGCGGGGTGGGAGCGGGAACACTGAAGCTTTCTTT. The full variable domain, with the rest looked up from reference TRBV5-1 and TRBJ1-1, is KAGVTQTPRYLIKTRGQQVTLSCSPISGHRSVSWYQQTPGQGLQFLFEYFSETQRNKGNFPGRFSGRQFSNSRSEMNVSTLELGDSALYLCASSLRGGSGNTEAFFGQGTRLTVV.

The rearrangement uses TRBV18 and TRBJ2-7, with 8 bases fitting TRBD1. CDR1 KGHSH and CDR2 LQKENI come from the germline V gene. The CDR3 loop spans 14 amino acids. Trimming at V came to 2 bases and at J to 5 bases, leaving 5 bases not matched to a gene. This chain's CDR3 is CASSPGQGPHEQYV. As DNA, the CDR3 is TGTGCCAGCTCACCAGGACAGGGACCCCACGAGCAGTACGTC.